This TCR beta chain was recovered during a study of early T cells in non-severe SARS-CoV-2 infection. The CDR3 length is 14 residues. Germline V gene data show CDR1 as SGHKS and CDR2 as YYEKEE (reference sequence). V dropped 0 bases and J dropped 6 bases, with 9 bases sitting between them. The protocol attached unique molecular identifiers to individual cDNA molecules. TCRdb used MiXCR to reprocess the 5' RACE reads, holding one entry per CDR3 protein. Among fewer than 90,000 distinct CDR3 sequences listed, 14% were seen once. Whole-study results and caveats: Matching results from VDJdb favored anti-spike CD8 responses, leaving private and CD4 specificities undetected.

A word on this clonotype: What it binds is unknown.

The sample consisted of whole blood. The TCR sequence derives from an adult who was a healthcare worker with PCR-confirmed SARS-CoV-2 infection or an uninfected control (not recorded which). The rearrangement links TRBV5-5 to TRBJ1-4; D is unclear. The CDR3 sequence: CASSLVGRDEKLFF. The CDR3 nucleotides read TGTGCCAGCAGCTTGGTGGGGAGGGATGAAAAACTGTTTTTT.